The T cell receptor beta chain under discussion was sequenced for a study of T cell changes during pregnancy in multiple sclerosis. Using immunoSEQ multiplex PCR, the repertoire was profiled, and TCRdb retains in-frame clones only, with some absent. Found here are over 45,000 clones, 75% to 95% of them singletons; the top ten hold approximately 2.3%. V lost 2 bases and J lost 5; bases outside the gene matches: 12. This CDR3 is built from 17 residues. Germline CDR1 reads SGDLS; CDR2 reads YYNGEE. V gene TRBV9 combines with J gene TRBJ2-3, with 9 bases fitting TRBD1. The specimen was peripheral blood, collected in the first trimester of pregnancy. The TCR sequence derives from a female donor in good health, enrolled as a control in a pregnancy study. The CDR3, as DNA: TGTGCCAGCAGCGTGACTATGGGACAGGGATGGGGAGATACGCAGTATTTT. As protein: CASSVTMGQGWGDTQYF.